Below, 11 T cell receptor beta chains from the same sample are listed, as sequenced in a study of tumor-infiltrating lymphocytes in localized non-small cell lung cancer. Clones were read by immunoSEQ multiplex PCR, and TCRdb kept only the in-frame ones, dropping some. This sample has about 13,000 clones, with around 74% found just once. Sequenced input: uninvolved lung tissue not adjacent to the tumor. These receptors originate from a human donor with non-small cell lung cancer.

The chain combines TRBV6-6 with TRBJ1-1; D is unclear. The CDR3 consists of 14 residues. CDR1 is MNHNY and CDR2 is SVGAGI in the germline V gene (reference sequence). The ends were cut back, 7 bases at V and 3 bases at J, with 15 bases in the middle. CDR3 region: CASTLRKWDTEAFF. The CDR3 coding sequence is TGTGCCAGCACTCTTAGGAAGTGGGACACTGAAGCTTTCTTT.

This chain connects TRBV7-2 to TRBJ1-1, with 9 bases matching TRBD1. Looked up from germline, CDR1 is SGHTA and CDR2 is FQGNSA. Trimming removed 1 base from V and 5 bases from J; junction bases left unmatched: 2. This CDR3 region has 14 residues. The CDR3 DNA reads TGTGCCAGCAGCTTAGGACAGGGGGAGACTGAAGCTTTCTTT. Its protein is CASSLGQGETEAFF.

The rearrangement joins TRBV20-1 to TRBJ2-7; D remains unclear. There are 11 residues in the CDR3. The ends were cut back, 6 bases at V and 3 bases at J, with 9 bases in the middle. Looked up from germline, CDR1 is DFQATT and CDR2 is SNEGSKA (reference sequence). The CDR3 DNA reads TGCAGTGCCATAAGGGACTACGAGCAGTACTTC. Encoded protein: CSAIRDYEQYF.

The genes are TRBV7-3 and TRBJ1-2; D not resolved. CDR1 SGHTA and CDR2 FQGTGA come from the germline V gene. Trimming shortened V by 2 bases and J by 3 bases, and 7 bases separated the two germline ends. The CDR3 loop spans 13 amino acids. CDR3 loop: CASSLDNHYGYTF. CDR3 nucleotides: TGTGCCAGCAGCTTAGATAACCACTATGGCTACACCTTC. Variable domain in full (rest from reference TRBV7-3 and TRBJ1-2): GAGVSQTPSNKVTEKGKYVELRCDPISGHTALYWYRQSLGQGPEFLIYFQGTGAADDSGLPNDRFFAVRPEGSVSTLKIQRTERGDSAVYLCASSLDNHYGYTFGSGTRLTVV.

In regard to this clone: Within the sample, other DNA sequences also encode this same CDR3. This chain links TRBV28 with TRBJ1-5; D remains ambiguous. Trimming removed 5 bases from V and 4 bases from J, with 9 bases in between. The germline V gene encodes CDR1 MDHEN and CDR2 SYDVKM. The CDR3 covers 13 residues. In nucleotides, the CDR3 is TGTGCCAGCAGTGGACGGTCAAATCAGCCCCAGCATTTT. Translated, it gives CASSGRSNQPQHF.

The chain combines TRBV2 with TRBJ2-1; tentatively, D is TRBD1 or TRBD2 (5 bases each). V lost 6 bases and J 9 bases, leaving 12 bases between the germline ends. Germline lookup yields CDR1 SNHLY and CDR2 FYNNEI. The CDR3 is made up of 12 amino acids. CDR3 in DNA: TGTGCCAGCAGGCTGGGGGTAGGTGAGCAGTTCTTC. It encodes CASRLGVGEQFF.

This chain links TRBV7-9 with TRBJ2-5; 8 bases are shared with TRBD2. Trimming at V came to 3 bases and at J to 4 bases, leaving 10 bases not matched to a gene. This CDR3 contains 16 residues. The germline V gene encodes CDR1 SEHNR and CDR2 FQNEAQ (reference sequence). The DNA of the CDR3 is TGTGCCAGCAGCTTCGGAGCGGGAGATGTGGGAGAGACCCAGTACTTC. It translates to CASSFGAGDVGETQYF. The full variable domain, in which reference TRBV7-9 and TRBJ2-5 provide the parts outside the CDR3, is DTGVSQNPRHKITKRGQNVTFRCDPISEHNRLYWYRQTLGQGPEFLTYFQNEAQLEKSRLLSDRFSAERPKGSFSTLEIQRTEQGDSAMYLCASSFGAGDVGETQYFGPGTRLLVL.

The chain carries TRBV7-2 and TRBJ2-7, with D unresolved. This CDR3 comprises 11 residues. Trimming removed 5 bases at V and 0 bases at J, with 2 bases between. The germline CDR1 and CDR2 sequences are SGHTA and FQGNSA. CDR3 region: CASSVSYEQYF. The DNA of the CDR3 is TGTGCCAGCAGCGTCTCCTACGAGCAGTACTTC. The complete variable domain, with remaining parts taken from reference TRBV7-2 and TRBJ2-7, reads GAGVSQSPSNKVTEKGKDVELRCDPISGHTALYWYRQSLGQGLEFLIYFQGNSAPDKSGLPSDRFSAERTGGSVSTLTIQRTQQEDSAVYLCASSVSYEQYFGPGTRLTVT.

This chain links TRBV19 with TRBJ1-5; tentative D call: TRBD1 (5 bases). Trimming pared 5 bases from V and 9 bases from J, leaving 20 bases between. The CDR3 loop spans 15 amino acids. Germline V gene sequence: CDR1 LNHDA, CDR2 SQIVND (reference sequence). As DNA, the CDR3 is TGTGCCAGTAGTTCTAGAGGAGACAGTCTATTGCCCCAGCATTTT. Translating gives CASSSRGDSLLPQHF.

A few counts support this clone. The same CDR3 also results from other DNA sequences found in this sample. V usage is TRBV9 and J usage is TRBJ2-7; D may correspond to TRBD1 or TRBD2 (5 bases each). The V end was cut by 4 bases, the J end by 2 bases, with 13 bases between. Germline loops: CDR1 SGDLS, CDR2 YYNGEE. The CDR3 totals 14 residues. In DNA form, the CDR3 reads TGTGCCAGCAGCCCGGGGCAGGGTGCCTACGAGCAGTACTTC. Protein sequence: CASSPGQGAYEQYF.

The V and J genes are TRBV11-3 and TRBJ2-7; TRBD2 matches 8 bases. The CDR3 length is 14 residues. Germline loops: CDR1 SGHNT, CDR2 YENEEA. V lost 1 base and J lost 4; bases outside the gene matches: 3. CDR3 DNA sequence: TGTGCCAGCAGCTTAGCACTAGCGGCTTACGAGCAGTACTTC. Translation gives CASSLALAAYEQYF.